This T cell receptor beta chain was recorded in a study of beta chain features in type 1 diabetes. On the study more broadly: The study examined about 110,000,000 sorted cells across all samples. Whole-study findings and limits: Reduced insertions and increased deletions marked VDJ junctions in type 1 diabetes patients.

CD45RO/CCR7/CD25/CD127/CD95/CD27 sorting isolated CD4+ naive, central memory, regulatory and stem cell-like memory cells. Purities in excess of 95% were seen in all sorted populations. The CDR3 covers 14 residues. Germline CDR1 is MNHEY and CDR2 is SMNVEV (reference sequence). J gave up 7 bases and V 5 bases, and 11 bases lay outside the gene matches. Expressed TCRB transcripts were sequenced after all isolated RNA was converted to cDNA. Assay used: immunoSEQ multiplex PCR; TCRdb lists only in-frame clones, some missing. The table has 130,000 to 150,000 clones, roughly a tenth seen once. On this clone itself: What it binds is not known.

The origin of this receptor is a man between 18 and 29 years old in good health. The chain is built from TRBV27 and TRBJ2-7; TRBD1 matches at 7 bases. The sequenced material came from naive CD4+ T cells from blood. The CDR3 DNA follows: TGTGCCAGCAGTAGACGATCAACAGGGGTTGAGCAGTACTTC. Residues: CASSRRSTGVEQYF.